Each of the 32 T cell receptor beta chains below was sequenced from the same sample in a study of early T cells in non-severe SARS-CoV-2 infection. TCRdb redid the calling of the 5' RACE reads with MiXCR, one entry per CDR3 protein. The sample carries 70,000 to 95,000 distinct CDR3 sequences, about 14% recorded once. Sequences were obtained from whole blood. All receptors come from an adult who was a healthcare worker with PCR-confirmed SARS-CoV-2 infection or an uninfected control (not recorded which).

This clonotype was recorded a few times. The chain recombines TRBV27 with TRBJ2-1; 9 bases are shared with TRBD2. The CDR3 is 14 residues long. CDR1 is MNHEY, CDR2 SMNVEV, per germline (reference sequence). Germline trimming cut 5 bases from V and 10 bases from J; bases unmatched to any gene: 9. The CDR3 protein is CASSNLAGPREQFF. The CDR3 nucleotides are TGTGCCAGCAGTAATCTAGCGGGGCCTAGGGAGCAGTTCTTC.

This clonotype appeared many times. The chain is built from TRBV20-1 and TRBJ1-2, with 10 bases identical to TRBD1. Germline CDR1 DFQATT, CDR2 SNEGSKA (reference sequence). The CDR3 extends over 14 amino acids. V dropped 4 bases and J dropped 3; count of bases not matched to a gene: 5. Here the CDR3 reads CSATDRGSHYGYTF. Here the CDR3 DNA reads TGCAGTGCTACGGACAGGGGGAGCCACTATGGCTACACCTTC.

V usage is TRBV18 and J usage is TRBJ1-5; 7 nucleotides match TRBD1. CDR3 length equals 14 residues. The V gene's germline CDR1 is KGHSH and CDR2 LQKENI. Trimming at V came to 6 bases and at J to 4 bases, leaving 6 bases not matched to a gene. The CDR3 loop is CASSDGTANQPQHF. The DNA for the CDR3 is TGTGCCAGCTCGGACGGGACAGCGAATCAGCCCCAGCATTTT.

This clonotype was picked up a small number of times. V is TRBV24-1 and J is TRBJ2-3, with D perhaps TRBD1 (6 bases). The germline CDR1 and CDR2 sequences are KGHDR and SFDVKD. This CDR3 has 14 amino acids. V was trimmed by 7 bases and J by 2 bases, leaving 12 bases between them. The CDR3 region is CATSSTGATDTQYF. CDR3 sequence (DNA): TGTGCCACCAGCTCGACAGGAGCCACAGATACGCAGTATTTT.

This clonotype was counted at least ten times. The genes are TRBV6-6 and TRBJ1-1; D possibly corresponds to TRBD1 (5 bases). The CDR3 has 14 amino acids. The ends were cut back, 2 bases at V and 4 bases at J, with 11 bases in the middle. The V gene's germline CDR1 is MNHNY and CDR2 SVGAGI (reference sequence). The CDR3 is CASSYGTKGTEAFF. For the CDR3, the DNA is TGTGCCAGCAGTTACGGGACGAAAGGCACTGAAGCTTTCTTT.

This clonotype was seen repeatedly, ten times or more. DNA for the CDR3: TGTGCCAGCTCCCGGGGACAGTATAATTCACCCCTCCACTTT. The encoded protein is CASSRGQYNSPLHF. V usage is TRBV18 and J usage is TRBJ1-6; 7 bases agree with TRBD1. J lost 4 bases, V lost 6 bases, and 3 bases had no gene match. This CDR3 is 14 amino acids long. CDR1 and CDR2 from the germline V gene are KGHSH and LQKENI.

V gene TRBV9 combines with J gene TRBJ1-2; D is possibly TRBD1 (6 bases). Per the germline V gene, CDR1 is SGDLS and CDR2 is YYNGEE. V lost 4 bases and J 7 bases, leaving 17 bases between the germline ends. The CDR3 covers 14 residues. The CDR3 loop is CASSSPRGAGGYTF. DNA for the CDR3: TGTGCCAGCAGCTCACCAAGGGGGGCTGGTGGCTACACCTTC. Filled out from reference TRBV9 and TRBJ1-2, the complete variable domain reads DSGVTQTPKHLITATGQRVTLRCSPRSGDLSVYWYQQSLDQGLQFLIQYYNGEERAKGNILERFSAQQFPDLHSELNLSSLELGDSALYFCASSSPRGAGGYTFGSGTRLTVV.

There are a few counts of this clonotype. The CDR3, as DNA: TGTGCCAGCAGCCAACTAGCGGGGAATGAGCAGTTCTTC. This translates into CASSQLAGNEQFF. The chain employs TRBV3-1 and TRBJ2-1; 9 nucleotides line up with TRBD2. This CDR3 is built from 13 residues. Germline CDR1 is LGHDT and CDR2 is YNNKEL (reference sequence). V lost 2 bases to trimming and J lost 7 bases; unmatched junction nucleotides: 0.

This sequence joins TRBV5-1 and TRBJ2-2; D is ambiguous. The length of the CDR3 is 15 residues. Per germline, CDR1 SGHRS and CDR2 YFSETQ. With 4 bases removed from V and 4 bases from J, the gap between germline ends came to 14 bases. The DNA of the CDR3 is TGCGCCAGCAGCCCACGGATCCTGACCACCGGGGAGCTGTTTTTT. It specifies CASSPRILTTGELFF.

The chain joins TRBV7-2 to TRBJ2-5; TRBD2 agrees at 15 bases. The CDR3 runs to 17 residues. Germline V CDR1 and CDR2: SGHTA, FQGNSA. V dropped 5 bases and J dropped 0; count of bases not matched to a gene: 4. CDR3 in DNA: TGTGCCAGCAGCCGAGGGACTAGCGGGGGGTACCAAGAGACCCAGTACTTC. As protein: CASSRGTSGGYQETQYF. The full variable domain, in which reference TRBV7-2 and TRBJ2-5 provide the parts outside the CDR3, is GAGVSQSPSNKVTEKGKDVELRCDPISGHTALYWYRQSLGQGLEFLIYFQGNSAPDKSGLPSDRFSAERTGGSVSTLTIQRTQQEDSAVYLCASSRGTSGGYQETQYFGPGTRLLVL.

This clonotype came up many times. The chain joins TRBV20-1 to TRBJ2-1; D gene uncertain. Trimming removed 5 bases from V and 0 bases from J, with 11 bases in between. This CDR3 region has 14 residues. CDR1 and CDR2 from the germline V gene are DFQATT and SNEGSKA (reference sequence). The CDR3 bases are TGCAGTGCTTATGACACTTACTCCTACAATGAGCAGTTCTTC. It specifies CSAYDTYSYNEQFF.

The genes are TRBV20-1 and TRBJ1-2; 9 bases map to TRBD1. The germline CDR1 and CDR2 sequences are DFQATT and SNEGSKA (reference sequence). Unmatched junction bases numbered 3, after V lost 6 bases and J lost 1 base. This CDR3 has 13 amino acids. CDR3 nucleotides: TGCAGTGCCCTGGGACAGGGTAACTATGGCTACACCTTC. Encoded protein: CSALGQGNYGYTF.

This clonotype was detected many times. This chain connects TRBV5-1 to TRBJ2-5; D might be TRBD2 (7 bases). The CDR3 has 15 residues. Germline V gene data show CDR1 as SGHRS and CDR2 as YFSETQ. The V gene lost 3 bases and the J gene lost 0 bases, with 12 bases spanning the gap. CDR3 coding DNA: TGCGCCAGCAGCTCCGCGGGGGCATACCAAGAGACCCAGTACTTC. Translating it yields CASSSAGAYQETQYF.

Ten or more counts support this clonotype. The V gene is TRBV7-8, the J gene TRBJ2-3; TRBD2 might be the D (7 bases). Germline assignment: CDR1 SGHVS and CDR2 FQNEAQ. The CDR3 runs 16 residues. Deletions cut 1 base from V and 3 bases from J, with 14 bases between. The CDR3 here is CASSLGGGGRTDTQYF. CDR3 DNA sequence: TGTGCCAGCAGCTTAGGAGGGGGGGGCAGGACAGATACGCAGTATTTT.

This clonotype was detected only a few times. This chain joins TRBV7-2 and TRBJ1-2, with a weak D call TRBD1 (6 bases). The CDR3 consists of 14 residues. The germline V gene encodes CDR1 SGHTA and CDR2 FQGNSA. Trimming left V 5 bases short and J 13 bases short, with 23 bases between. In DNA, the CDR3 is TGTGCCAGCAGCCCGCAAGGGGGGCCTATATGGGGCACCTTC. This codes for CASSPQGGPIWGTF.

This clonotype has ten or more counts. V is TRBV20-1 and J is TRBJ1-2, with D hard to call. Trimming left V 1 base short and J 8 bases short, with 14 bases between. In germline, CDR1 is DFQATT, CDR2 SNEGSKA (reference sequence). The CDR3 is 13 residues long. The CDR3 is CSARGRARWGYTF. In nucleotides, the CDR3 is TGCAGTGCTAGAGGGCGAGCGCGGTGGGGCTACACCTTC.

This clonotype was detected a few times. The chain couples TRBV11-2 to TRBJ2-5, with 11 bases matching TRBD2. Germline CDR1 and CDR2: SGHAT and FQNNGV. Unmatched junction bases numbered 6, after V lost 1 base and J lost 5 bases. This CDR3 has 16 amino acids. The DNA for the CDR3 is TGTGCCAGCAGCTTAGGTAGCGGGGGGGCCACGGAGACCCAGTACTTC. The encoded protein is CASSLGSGGATETQYF.

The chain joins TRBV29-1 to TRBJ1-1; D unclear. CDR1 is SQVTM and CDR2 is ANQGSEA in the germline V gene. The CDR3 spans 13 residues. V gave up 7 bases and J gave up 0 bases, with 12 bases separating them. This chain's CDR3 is CSALPVMNTEAFF. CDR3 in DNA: TGCAGCGCCCTCCCGGTCATGAACACTGAAGCTTTCTTT.

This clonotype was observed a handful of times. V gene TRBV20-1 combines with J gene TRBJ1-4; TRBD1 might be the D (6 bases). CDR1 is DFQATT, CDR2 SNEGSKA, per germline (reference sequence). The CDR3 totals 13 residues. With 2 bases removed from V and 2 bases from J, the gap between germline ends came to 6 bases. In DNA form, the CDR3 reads TGCAGTGCTAGAAGGGGGACTAATGAAAAACTGTTTTTT. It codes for CSARRGTNEKLFF.

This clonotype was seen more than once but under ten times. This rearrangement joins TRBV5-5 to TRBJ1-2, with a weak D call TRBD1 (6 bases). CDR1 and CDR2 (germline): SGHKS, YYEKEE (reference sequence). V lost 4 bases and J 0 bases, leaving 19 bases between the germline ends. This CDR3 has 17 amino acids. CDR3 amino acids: CASSVQPGDTSNYGYTF. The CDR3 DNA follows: TGTGCCAGCAGCGTACAACCGGGGGACACCTCTAACTATGGCTACACCTTC.

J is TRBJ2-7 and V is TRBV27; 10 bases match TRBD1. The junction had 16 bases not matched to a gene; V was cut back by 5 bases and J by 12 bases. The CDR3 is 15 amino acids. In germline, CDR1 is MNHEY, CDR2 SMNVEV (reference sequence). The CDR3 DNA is TGTGCCAGCAGTCCGACCGGGACAGGGGTCCTCCTCGGGTACGTC. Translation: CASSPTGTGVLLGYV.

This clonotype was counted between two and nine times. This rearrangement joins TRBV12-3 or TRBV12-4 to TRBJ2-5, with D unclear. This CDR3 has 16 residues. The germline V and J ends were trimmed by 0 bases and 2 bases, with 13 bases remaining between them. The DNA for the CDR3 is TGTGCCAGCAGTTTAGCGGGGTTTAGGATTCAAGAGACCCAGTACTTC. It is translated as CASSLAGFRIQETQYF.

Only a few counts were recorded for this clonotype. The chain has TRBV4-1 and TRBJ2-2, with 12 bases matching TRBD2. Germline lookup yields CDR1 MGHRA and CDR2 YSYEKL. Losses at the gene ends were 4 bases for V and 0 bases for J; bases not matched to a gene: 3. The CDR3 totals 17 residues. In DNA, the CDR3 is TGCGCCAGCAGCCTGACTAGCGGGGGCCCGAACACCGGGGAGCTGTTTTTT. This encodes CASSLTSGGPNTGELFF.

The CDR3 spells CASRPPGQGEKLFF. The DNA of the CDR3 is TGTGCCAGCAGACCTCCGGGACAGGGGGAAAAACTGTTTTTT. The rearrangement joins TRBV27 to TRBJ1-4; 10 nucleotides agree with TRBD1. Germline trimming cut 6 bases from V and 8 bases from J; bases unmatched to any gene: 6. The CDR3 contains 14 residues. Germline V gene sequence: CDR1 MNHEY, CDR2 SMNVEV (reference sequence).

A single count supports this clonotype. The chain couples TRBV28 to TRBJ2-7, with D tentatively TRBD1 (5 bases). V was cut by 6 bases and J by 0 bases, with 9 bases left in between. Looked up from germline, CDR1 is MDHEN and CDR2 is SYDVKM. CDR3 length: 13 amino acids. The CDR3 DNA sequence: TGTGCCAGCAGACGACAGAGCTCCTACGAGCAGTACGTC. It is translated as CASRRQSSYEQYV.

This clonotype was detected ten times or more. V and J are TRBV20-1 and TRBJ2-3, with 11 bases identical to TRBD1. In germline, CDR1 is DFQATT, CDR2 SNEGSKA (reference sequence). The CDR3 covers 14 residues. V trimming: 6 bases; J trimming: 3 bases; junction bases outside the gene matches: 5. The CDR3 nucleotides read TGCAGTGCATACCGGGACAGGGGGACAGATACGCAGTATTTT. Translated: CSAYRDRGTDTQYF.

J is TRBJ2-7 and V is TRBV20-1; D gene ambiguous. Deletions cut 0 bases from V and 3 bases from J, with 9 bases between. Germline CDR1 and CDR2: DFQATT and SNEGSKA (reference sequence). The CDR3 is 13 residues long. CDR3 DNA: TGCAGTGCTAGAGATCCAGGACGCTACGAGCAGTACGTC. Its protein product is CSARDPGRYEQYV.

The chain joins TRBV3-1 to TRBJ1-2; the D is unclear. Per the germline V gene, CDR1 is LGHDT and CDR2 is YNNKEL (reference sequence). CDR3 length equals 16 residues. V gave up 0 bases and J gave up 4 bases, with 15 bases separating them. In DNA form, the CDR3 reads TGTGCCAGCAGCCAAGATTTCGGAGGGAGCGGCTATGGCTACACCTTC. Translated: CASSQDFGGSGYGYTF.

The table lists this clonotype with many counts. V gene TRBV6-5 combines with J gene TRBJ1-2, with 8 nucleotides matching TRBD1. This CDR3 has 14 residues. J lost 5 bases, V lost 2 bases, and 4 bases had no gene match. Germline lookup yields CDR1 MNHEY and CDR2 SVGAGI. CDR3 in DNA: TGTGCCAGCAGTTACGATGACAGGGGATATGGCTACACCTTC. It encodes CASSYDDRGYGYTF.

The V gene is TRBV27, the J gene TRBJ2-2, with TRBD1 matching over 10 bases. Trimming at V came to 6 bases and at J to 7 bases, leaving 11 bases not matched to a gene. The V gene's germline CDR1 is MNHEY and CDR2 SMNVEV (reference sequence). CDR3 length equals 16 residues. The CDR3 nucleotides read TGTGCCAGCAGCCCCTTAGGGACAGGGGTAGGCGGGGAGCTGTTTTTT. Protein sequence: CASSPLGTGVGGELFF.

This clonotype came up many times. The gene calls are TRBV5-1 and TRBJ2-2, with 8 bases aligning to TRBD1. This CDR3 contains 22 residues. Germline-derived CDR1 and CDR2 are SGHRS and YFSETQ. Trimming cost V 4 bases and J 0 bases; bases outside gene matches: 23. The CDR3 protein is CASSTRQGREHRWGANTGELFF. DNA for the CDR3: TGCGCCAGCAGCACAAGACAGGGGCGCGAACACCGCTGGGGCGCGAACACCGGGGAGCTGTTTTTT.

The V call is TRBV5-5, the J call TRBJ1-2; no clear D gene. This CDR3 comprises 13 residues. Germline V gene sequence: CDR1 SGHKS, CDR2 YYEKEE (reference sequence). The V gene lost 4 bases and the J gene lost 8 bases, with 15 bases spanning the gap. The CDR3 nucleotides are TGTGCCAGCAGCCAGGAGACACCCGCCGGCTACACCTTC. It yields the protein CASSQETPAGYTF.